Listed below are T cell receptor beta chains from one sample, sequenced in a study of blood T cell repertoires in COVID-19. TCRdb's copy holds only in-frame clones and misses some; the assay was immunoSEQ multiplex PCR. The sample has around 200,000 clones, about 86% seen once. Sequenced sample: peripheral blood. These receptors were obtained from a woman between 55 and 75 years old with COVID-19, enrolled during active disease. Both conserved end residues are part of each CDR3. The D gene is left open where the match is weak. Size tells how often a clone was seen (once, few, many) or the class of an expanded clone, and some rows leave it out.

.	TRBV15	TRBJ2-1	.	TGTGCCACCAGCAGAGATATAGTCCCGTCCTACAATGAGCAGTTCTTC	CATSRDIVPSYNEQFF
.	TRBV6-5	TRBJ1-6	.	TGTGCCAGCAGTCCGGGTGGTGCACCCCTCCACTTT	CASSPGGAPLHF
.	TRBV15	TRBJ2-4	TRBD2	TGTGCCACCAGCAGAGGACTAGCGGGTCTCAACCCCAACATTCAGTACTTC	CATSRGLAGLNPNIQYF
.	TRBV23-1	TRBJ1-1	.	TGCGCCAGCGTCGCTGGACAGGAAGCTTTCTTT	CASVAGQEAFF
.	TRBV5-4	TRBJ2-5	TRBD2	TGTGCCAGCAGCTTGTTAAGCGGGAGAATGGAGACCCAGTACTTC	CASSLLSGRMETQYF
.	TRBV18	TRBJ2-7	.	TGTGCCAGCTCACCAGGTTCCGGGGACGAGCAGTACTTC	CASSPGSGDEQYF
.	TRBV7-2	TRBJ1-1	.	TGTGCCAGCAGCTATAGTTATGGGAACACTGAAGCTTTCTTT	CASSYSYGNTEAFF
.	TRBV4-1	TRBJ1-2	TRBD1	TGCGCCAGCAGCCAAGAGAGCCAGGGGGGTGGCTACACCTTC	CASSQESQGGGYTF
once	TRBV6-5	TRBJ2-3	.	TGTGCCAGCAGTTTAAAACGGTACACAGATACGCAGTATTTT	CASSLKRYTDTQYF
.	TRBV15	TRBJ2-1	TRBD2	TGTGCCACCAGCAGCGCCGGACTAGGCTCACTCAATGAGCAGTTCTTC	CATSSAGLGSLNEQFF
once	TRBV9	TRBJ2-2	TRBD2	TGTGCCAGCAGCGTAGTTCGGGAGGCATGGACCGGGGAGCTGTTTTTT	CASSVVREAWTGELFF
.	TRBV6-5	TRBJ2-3	TRBD2	TGTGCCAGCAACCAGGGGGGACTAGCAGCAGATACGCAGTATTTT	CASNQGGLAADTQYF
.	TRBV18	TRBJ1-4	.	TGTGCCAGCTCACCCCAGGGGACTAATGAAAAACTGTTTTTT	CASSPQGTNEKLFF
.	TRBV27	TRBJ2-7	TRBD2	TGTGCCAGCAGTTTCAAAACTCCCCTAGCGGGCGATTCCTACGAGCAGTACTTC	CASSFKTPLAGDSYEQYF
.	TRBV30	TRBJ1-4	.	TGTGCCTGGACAGCAACTAATGAAAAACTGTTTTTT	CAWTATNEKLFF
.	TRBV28	TRBJ2-2	.	TGTGCCAGCAGTTTCTTTCAGGGAACCGGGGAGCTGTTTTTT	CASSFFQGTGELFF
.	TRBV4-1	TRBJ2-7	TRBD2	TGCGCCAGCAGCCTAGGACTAGCTTCCTACGAGCAGTACTTC	CASSLGLASYEQYF
.	TRBV14	TRBJ2-5	TRBD2	TGTGCCAGCAGCCTTCTCACGCCATTACTAGCGGGAGAGGAGACCCAGTACTTC	CASSLLTPLLAGEETQYF
.	TRBV29-1	TRBJ1-2	.	TGCAGCGTCAGGGTAGCCTATGGCTACACCTTC	CSVRVAYGYTF
.	TRBV4-3	TRBJ2-1	TRBD2	TGCGCCAGCAGCCAAGACGGAACTAGCGGGAGGTTTTACAATGAGCAGTTCTTC	CASSQDGTSGRFYNEQFF
.	TRBV5-1	TRBJ1-4	TRBD1	TGCGCCAGCAGCTTATTAGGACAGGGGCTTAATGAAAAACTGTTTTTT	CASSLLGQGLNEKLFF
few	TRBV10-3	TRBJ1-2	TRBD1	TGTGCCATCCAGGGGGCTGCGGACTATGGCTACACCTTC	CAIQGAADYGYTF
.	TRBV5-1	TRBJ1-2	TRBD1	TGCGCCAGCAGCTTGGACAGGGGGGCGACTGGCTACACCTTC	CASSLDRGATGYTF
.	TRBV19	TRBJ1-3	.	TGTGCCAGTAGTTCGAGGGGGGGATCCGCAGGAAACACCATATATTTT	CASSSRGGSAGNTIYF
once	TRBV7-2	TRBJ2-3	.	TGTGCCAGCAGCCCCCGAGCTCGAGATACGCAGTATTTT	CASSPRARDTQYF
.	TRBV10-1	TRBJ2-3	.	TGCGCCAGCAGTCCAACTCGCACAGATACGCAGTATTTT	CASSPTRTDTQYF
.	TRBV9	TRBJ1-4	.	TGTGCCAGCAGCGCCCAAAGGGGGGGGCTCGAAAAACTGTTTTTT	CASSAQRGGLEKLFF
.	TRBV2	TRBJ2-3	TRBD2	TGTGCCTCCCAAGGTCGGGGAGGGAGCACAGATACGCAGTATTTT	CASQGRGGSTDTQYF
.	TRBV9	TRBJ1-1	.	TGTGCCAGCAGCGTAGCAACAGGGATGTGGGCTTTCTTT	CASSVATGMWAFF
.	TRBV5-4	TRBJ2-5	.	TGTGCCAGCTGGTGGCAGGGTAGAGAGACCCAGTACTTC	CASWWQGRETQYF
.	TRBV9	TRBJ2-7	.	TGTGCCAGCAGCGTAGCTACAGGGAACTACGAGCAGTACTTC	CASSVATGNYEQYF
.	TRBV4-1	TRBJ2-5	.	TGCGCCAGCAGCCAAGCCCGACTAGTGATTGAAGAGACCCAGTACTTC	CASSQARLVIEETQYF
once	TRBV11-3	TRBJ1-1	.	TGTGCCAGCAGCTCCCGATCAGGGGCAGGGACTGAAGCTTTCTTT	CASSSRSGAGTEAFF
.	TRBV5-8	TRBJ2-2	TRBD2	TGTGCCAGCAGCGAGATGGGGACTAGCGGGTACATCGGGGAGCTGTTTTTT	CASSEMGTSGYIGELFF
.	TRBV28	TRBJ2-7	.	TGTGCCAGCAGTTTTCTGCAGAACCACGAGCAGTACTTC	CASSFLQNHEQYF
.	TRBV5-1	TRBJ2-1	TRBD1	TGCGCCAGCAGCCAACTAACAGGGGGCAAGAGGAATGAGCAGTTCTTC	CASSQLTGGKRNEQFF